These T cell receptor beta chains were read from a single sample in a study of cytomegalovirus exposure and HLA in healthy donors. The method was immunoSEQ multiplex PCR; TCRdb's version includes in-frame clones alone and lacks a portion of them. The table counts roughly 54,000 clones; 12% lies in the top ten. The material sequenced was PBMCs. The receptors were gathered from a woman between 25 and 40 years old in good health and CMV-seropositive. The CDR3 runs from the conserved cysteine through the conserved F or W. D genes are given only for firm matches.

TRBD1,TRBJ2-7,TRBV7-9,TGTGCCAGCAGCCAAACCGGGACAGGGGAAATAACTGGGGTCGGCGAGCAGTACTTC,CASSQTGTGEITGVGEQYF
-,TRBJ1-2,TRBV5-4,TGTGCCAGCAGCTTGCAGGGCTATGGCTACACCTTC,CASSLQGYGYTF
-,TRBJ2-3,TRBV19,TGTGCCAGTAGTATAGCAACAAATACGCAGTATTTT,CASSIATNTQYF
TRBD2,TRBJ2-1,TRBV7-3,TGTGCCAGCAGCGCCCCCGGGACTAGCGGATACAATGAGCAGTTCTTC,CASSAPGTSGYNEQFF
TRBD2,TRBJ2-7,TRBV18,TGTGCCAGCTCACCACCGCAAGGACTAGCGGGAGTCTACGAGCAGTACTTC,CASSPPQGLAGVYEQYF
-,TRBJ2-2,TRBV7-6,TGTGCCAGCAGCTTATTGCGGGGAGGCGGGGAGCTGTTTTTT,CASSLLRGGGELFF
-,TRBJ2-1,TRBV6-5,TGTGCCAGCAGTCGGGTCGTAGCAAACAATGAGCAGTTCTTC,CASSRVVANNEQFF
-,TRBJ2-7,TRBV20-1,TGCAGTGCCCGTGCCTACGAGCAGTACTTC,CSARAYEQYF
-,TRBJ1-3,TRBV15,TGTGCCACCAGCAGAGACAGACATGGAAACACCATATATTTT,CATSRDRHGNTIYF
TRBD1,TRBJ2-2,TRBV5-6,TGTGCCAGCAGCTCCGGGACAGGGGTTTACGGGGAGCTGTTTTTT,CASSSGTGVYGELFF
TRBD1,TRBJ2-7,TRBV11-2,TGTGCCAGCAGCTTGACAGGGGGCGAAGTAAACGAGCAGTACTTC,CASSLTGGEVNEQYF
-,TRBJ1-2,TRBV19,TGTGCCAGTAGGATGACAGGTGATTATGGCTACACCTTC,CASRMTGDYGYTF
TRBD1,TRBJ2-5,TRBV5-1,TGCGCCAGCAGCTTAAGACAGGGGGTGGGTGAGACCCAGTACTTC,CASSLRQGVGETQYF
TRBD1,TRBJ1-1,TRBV19,TGTGCCAGTACGTTCGGGACAGGGATGAACACTGAAGCTTTCTTT,CASTFGTGMNTEAFF
-,TRBJ1-1,TRBV6-5,TGTGCCAGCAGGGCAGGCGTCGCAGCTTTCTTT,CASRAGVAAFF
TRBD2,TRBJ2-3,TRBV7-9,TGTGCCAGCAGACTTAGCGGGGGGCTCACCACAGATACGCAGTATTTT,CASRLSGGLTTDTQYF
-,TRBJ2-7,TRBV12-1,-,CASSFGRGTPYEQYF
-,TRBJ1-5,TRBV10-1,TGCGCCAGCTTACACTATGGGGGGACTGATAGCAATCAGCCCCAGCATTTT,CASLHYGGTDSNQPQHF
TRBD1,TRBJ2-5,TRBV5-1,TGCGCCAGCAGCTTACGTCCGGGACAGGGGGAGCAGTACTTC,CASSLRPGQGEQYF
-,TRBJ2-7,TRBV11-3,TGTGCCAGCAGCTTAGGGGGAGCAGCCCCGCCCGAGCAGTACTTC,CASSLGGAAPPEQYF
TRBD1,TRBJ1-1,TRBV29-1,TGCAGCGTGGTGTCCGGGACAGCGAACACTGAAGCTTTCTTT,CSVVSGTANTEAFF
-,TRBJ2-3,TRBV28,TGTGCCAGCGGTGCAGGCCACACAGATACGCAGTATTTT,CASGAGHTDTQYF
TRBD2,TRBJ2-3,TRBV2,TGTGCCAGCAGTGATCGTCGGACTAGCGGGGGGTTAAGCACAGATACGCAGTATTTT,CASSDRRTSGGLSTDTQYF
TRBD2,TRBJ2-7,TRBV30,TGTGCCTGGAGAAGCGGGGGCTACGAGCAGTACTTC,CAWRSGGYEQYF
-,TRBJ1-3,TRBV29-1,TGCAGCGTTGTATTACCCCAGCGGGGAAACACCATATATTTT,CSVVLPQRGNTIYF
TRBD2,TRBJ2-1,TRBV6-5,TGTGCCAGCAGGTTAGCGGGAGCCCTTGATGAGCAGTTCTTC,CASRLAGALDEQFF
-,TRBJ2-7,TRBV6-5,TGTGCCAGCAGACTCACCTTCGCGTCAGAGGGCGAGCAGTACTTC,CASRLTFASEGEQYF
-,TRBJ1-3,TRBV27,TGTGCCAGCAGTCGGTCCTCCCCACGGGCTGGAAACACCATATATTTT,CASSRSSPRAGNTIYF
TRBD1,TRBJ2-3,TRBV6-5,TGTGCCAGCAGTCCAATACCGGGACAGCCAGATACGCAGTATTTT,CASSPIPGQPDTQYF
TRBD1,TRBJ1-2,TRBV5-6,TGTGCCAGCAGCCCCGATACAGGGGTGGACTATGGCTACACCTTC,CASSPDTGVDYGYTF
TRBD1,TRBJ1-4,TRBV4-1,TGCGCCAGCAGCCTCGCACGGACAGGACCTAATGAAAAACTGTTTTTT,CASSLARTGPNEKLFF
-,TRBJ2-7,TRBV18,TGTGCCAGCTCACCTGGGCAGACCTACGAGCAGTACTTC,CASSPGQTYEQYF
-,TRBJ1-1,TRBV29-1,TGCAGCGTTAGGCCGGGGGCTGAAGCTTTCTTT,CSVRPGAEAFF
TRBD1,TRBJ1-2,TRBV11-2,TGTGCCAGCAGCTTAGCGACGGGACAGGGTTTCTATGGCTACACCTTC,CASSLATGQGFYGYTF
TRBD1,TRBJ1-1,TRBV5-4,TGTGCCAGCAGCTTCGCGGGGACAGTGAACACTGAAGCTTTCTTT,CASSFAGTVNTEAFF